A selection of T cell receptor beta chains follows, all from one sample in a study of cytomegalovirus exposure and HLA in healthy donors. Clones were sequenced by immunoSEQ multiplex PCR, and TCRdb holds only the in-frame ones, with some missing. The data hold fewer than 150,000 clones, with around 77% observed a single time. Sequenced material: PBMCs. These receptors were obtained from a man under 40 in good health and CMV-seronegative. The CDR3 runs from the conserved cysteine through the conserved F or W. The D gene is left open where the match is weak. Part of the rows lack a size; the others show once, few, many or a class for expanded clones.

abundance	d_gene	len	v_gene	j_gene	CDR3aa	CDR3nt
-	TRBD1	14	TRBV19	TRBJ1-4	CASSIGTGNEKLFF	TGTGCCAGTAGTATCGGGACAGGGAATGAAAAACTGTTTTTT
-	TRBD1	14	TRBV6-1	TRBJ1-5	CASRWDRGDQPQHF	TGTGCCAGCAGATGGGACAGGGGCGATCAGCCCCAGCATTTT
-	TRBD1	15	TRBV7-9	TRBJ1-2	CASSLADRADYGYTF	TGTGCCAGCAGCTTAGCTGACAGGGCGGACTATGGCTACACCTTC
-	TRBD1	13	TRBV6-4	TRBJ1-2	CASSRGQGDGYTF	TGTGCCAGCAGCCGTGGACAGGGGGATGGCTACACCTTC
-	TRBD1	14	TRBV6-1	TRBJ2-5	CASMWDRVDGTQYF	TGTGCCAGCATGTGGGACAGGGTTGATGGGACCCAGTACTTC
-	-	13	TRBV2	TRBJ2-5	CASEMRLQETQYF	TGTGCCAGCGAGATGCGCCTCCAAGAGACCCAGTACTTC
-	TRBD1	15	TRBV2	TRBJ1-4	CASTGQGRANEKLFF	TGTGCCAGCACCGGACAGGGCAGAGCTAATGAAAAACTGTTTTTT
-	TRBD1	16	TRBV2	TRBJ1-1	CASSDDRGPANTEAFF	TGTGCCAGCAGCGACGACAGGGGGCCTGCGAACACTGAAGCTTTCTTT
few	-	19	TRBV6-4	TRBJ1-2	CASSDQPLGGAILNYGYTF	TGTGCCAGCAGTGACCAACCGTTGGGGGGGGCTATTCTTAACTATGGCTACACCTTC
-	TRBD1	17	TRBV18	TRBJ1-2	CASSPLLGQGKIEGYTF	TGTGCCAGCTCACCCCTACTGGGACAGGGAAAGATTGAGGGCTACACCTTC
-	-	16	TRBV6-5	TRBJ1-1	CASSYSPQNLNTEAFF	TGTGCCAGCAGTTACTCGCCCCAAAACTTGAACACTGAAGCTTTCTTT
-	TRBD2	15	TRBV7-2	TRBJ2-7	CASSLRLAGGYEQYF	TGTGCCAGCAGCCTCCGACTAGCGGGAGGGTACGAGCAGTACTTC
few	-	14	TRBV7-8	TRBJ1-2	CASSRSGGGYGYTF	TGTGCCAGCAGTCGTTCGGGGGGAGGCTATGGCTACACCTTC
-	-	13	TRBV11-2	TRBJ2-7	CASSLVSRAEQYF	TGTGCCAGCAGCTTAGTTTCCAGGGCCGAGCAGTACTTC
-	-	16	TRBV5-1	TRBJ2-4	CASSSRAGPRRDIQYF	TGCGCCAGCAGCTCACGCGCCGGACCTCGGAGGGACATTCAGTACTTC
few	-	13	TRBV5-1	TRBJ2-7	CASSLPDYYEQYF	TGCGCCAGCAGCTTACCAGACTATTACGAGCAGTACTTC
-	TRBD1	15	TRBV5-1	TRBJ2-2	CASSPSGQDTGELFF	TGCGCCAGCAGTCCCAGTGGACAGGACACCGGGGAGCTGTTTTTT
many	-	16	TRBV4-1	TRBJ1-5	CASSQEEQGGNQPQHF	TGCGCCAGCAGCCAAGAGGAACAGGGAGGCAATCAGCCCCAGCATTTT
few	-	13	TRBV6-1	TRBJ1-1	CASSENRATEAFF	TGTGCCAGCAGTGAAAACAGGGCCACTGAAGCTTTCTTT
-	-	15	TRBV7-9	TRBJ2-3	CASSPQEGSTDTQYF	TGTGCCAGCAGCCCACAGGAAGGGAGCACAGATACGCAGTATTTT
-	-	17	TRBV19	TRBJ2-3	CASSDPQGAGATDTQYF	TGTGCCAGTAGTGATCCCCAGGGGGCGGGAGCCACAGATACGCAGTATTTT
once	TRBD1	14	TRBV10-1	TRBJ2-7	CASSSGTGINEQYF	TGCGCCAGCAGTTCCGGGACAGGGATTAACGAGCAGTACTTC
-	TRBD2	14	TRBV27	TRBJ2-3	CASSFGGRGDTQYF	TGTGCCAGCAGTTTTGGCGGGAGAGGAGATACGCAGTATTTT
once	-	12	TRBV19	TRBJ2-5	CASSEGRETQYF	TGTGCCAGTAGTGAGGGCCGGGAGACCCAGTACTTC
-	TRBD1	14	TRBV6-1	TRBJ2-7	CASRLGQGVGEQYF	TGTGCCAGCAGACTGGGACAGGGGGTCGGCGAGCAGTACTTC
few	-	15	TRBV10-2	TRBJ1-5	CASSESTASNQPQHF	TGCGCCAGCAGTGAGAGCACAGCCAGCAATCAGCCCCAGCATTTT
-	TRBD1	16	TRBV19	TRBJ1-1	CASSIGDRGMNTEAFF	TGTGCCAGTAGTATAGGAGACAGGGGAATGAACACTGAAGCTTTCTTT
-	TRBD2	14	TRBV9	TRBJ2-7	CASSEGGTTYEQYF	TGTGCCAGCAGTGAAGGCGGGACTACCTACGAGCAGTACTTC
-	TRBD1	13	TRBV6-1	TRBJ1-2	CASSLDRAPGYTF	TGTGCCAGCAGTTTAGACAGGGCCCCTGGCTACACCTTC
-	TRBD2	17	TRBV5-4	TRBJ2-1	CASSPEGLAGFYNEQFF	TGTGCCAGCAGCCCGGAGGGACTAGCGGGATTCTACAATGAGCAGTTCTTC
-	TRBD1	13	TRBV28	TRBJ2-7	CASTPGTGYEQYF	TGTGCCAGCACCCCTGGGACAGGCTACGAGCAGTACTTC
-	TRBD1	16	TRBV5-6	TRBJ1-2	CASSPLSPRDRAGYTF	TGTGCCAGCAGCCCTCTTTCCCCGCGGGACAGGGCAGGCTACACCTTC
-	TRBD2	15	TRBV7-9	TRBJ2-1	CASSGREVAAAEQFF	TGTGCCAGCAGCGGGCGGGAGGTCGCGGCGGCTGAGCAGTTCTTC
-	TRBD2	17	TRBV5-4	TRBJ2-1	CASSPGLAGVGHNEQFF	TGTGCCAGCAGCCCAGGACTAGCGGGAGTAGGCCACAATGAGCAGTTCTTC
-	TRBD2	15	TRBV11-2	TRBJ2-7	CASSLPTSGGYEQYF	TGTGCCAGCAGCTTACCTACTAGCGGGGGCTACGAGCAGTACTTC
-	-	11	TRBV20-1	TRBJ2-3	CSARRADTQYF	TGCAGTGCTAGGAGGGCAGATACGCAGTATTTT
few	-	16	TRBV5-1	TRBJ2-3	CASSLGGQTSQITQYF	TGCGCCAGCAGCTTGGGTGGGCAAACCTCACAGATTACGCAGTATTTT
-	-	16	TRBV5-1	TRBJ2-7	CASSLSAGRRTYEQYF	TGCGCCAGCAGCCTGAGCGCCGGCCGGCGGACTTACGAGCAGTACTTC
-	TRBD1	16	TRBV9	TRBJ2-1	CASSNRPTGADNEQFF	TGTGCCAGCAGCAATCGCCCGACAGGGGCCGACAATGAGCAGTTCTTC
-	TRBD2	14	TRBV19	TRBJ2-1	CASSIQGGINEQFF	TGTGCCAGTAGTATACAGGGAGGGATCAATGAGCAGTTCTTC
-	-	13	TRBV25-1	TRBJ2-1	CASSAVEYNEQFF	TGTGCCAGCAGTGCCGTAGAGTACAATGAGCAGTTCTTC
few	TRBD2	18	TRBV25-1	TRBJ2-7	CASSERNGSGATSYEQYF	TGTGCCAGCAGTGAACGGAATGGAAGCGGGGCGACCTCCTACGAGCAGTACTTC
-	-	15	TRBV7-8	TRBJ2-4	CASSLAQGSLNIQYF	TGTGCCAGCAGCTTAGCGCAGGGTTCCTTGAACATTCAGTACTTC
-	-	16	TRBV19	TRBJ2-3	CASSIGASGSTDTQYF	TGTGCCAGTAGTATAGGAGCCAGCGGGAGCACAGATACGCAGTATTTT
once	TRBD2	15	TRBV5-1	TRBJ2-7	CASSSWAGGPVEQYF	TGCGCCAGCAGCTCCTGGGCGGGAGGGCCGGTCGAGCAGTACTTC
-	-	14	TRBV6-5	TRBJ2-1	CASAREMGYNEQFF	TGTGCCAGCGCTCGGGAGATGGGATACAATGAGCAGTTCTTC